The following is a T cell receptor beta chain sequence with its context. This receptor's antigen is unknown. Qualities for individual bases were not recorded, and no much larger clone is one base off. The CDR3 has 15 amino acids, counting the end cysteine and phenylalanine. Only the CDR3 part of the read is kept: 45 bases, read in frame from the first base. Unmatched junction bases come to 10, with V trimmed by 3 bases and J by 7 bases. CDR1 and CDR2 (LGHNA, YSLEER) derive from the germline V gene. This entry belongs to a study of PD-1 blockade in classical Hodgkin lymphoma (dated by TCRdb to about 2020). In the study overall: The study used CyTOF and TCR beta sequencing to define a peripheral blood immune signature of response to PD-1 blockade in classical Hodgkin lymphoma.

The Qiagen DNeasy kit was used to extract genomic DNA both from unsorted PBMCs and from the negatively selected CD4+ and CD8+ fractions. TCR beta CDR3 regions were amplified by immunoSEQ multiplex PCR using primers annealing to V and J segments. A synthetic immune receptor repertoire was used to minimize amplification bias, and any remaining bias was removed computationally after sequencing. As for the authors' bioinformatics: Custom Python scripts were used to quantify repertoire diversity as the Shannon entropy index. The unsorted, CD4+ and CD8+ repertoires were each analyzed separately, with the exception of combined analyses, where CD4+ and CD8+ sequences were merged in silico. The table comes from immuneACCESS by way of TCRdb, which keeps in-frame sequences with V and J called. Part of the clones is missing from these tables; in studies checked, under half for an unresolved V gene and the rest for unknown reasons. V and J calls plus clone size are reproduced from that table; the DNA served to infer D and trimming. A total of around 30,000 clones appear in this sample, just over 90% of them only once. Clones ranked in the top ten supply 3.8% of the sample.

The sample's time point label is to be understood as: newly diagnosed, previously untreated cHL patient sample. As a comparison group for the relapsed/refractory trial patients, PBMCs from patients with newly diagnosed, previously untreated classical Hodgkin lymphoma were sequenced. Peripheral blood was collected in 8 mL Vacutainer Cell Preparation Tubes, from which PBMCs were isolated by centrifugation and then cryopreserved. The full study reports these points: Baseline TCR diversity was reported to be lower in newly diagnosed patients than in healthy donors and to be lower still in relapsed/refractory patients. Only a single clinical trial cohort was studied, and what caused the repertoire differences, possibly disease activity or prior therapy, remained undefined.

The receptor chain draws on TRBV4-3 and TRBJ2-3; 7 nucleotides in the junction match TRBD2. The TCR originated in a human donor with classical Hodgkin lymphoma. The sequenced sample was peripheral blood mononuclear cells (PBMCs). The sequenced DNA: TGCGCCAGCAGCCAGGGCGGGGGTCCAGGGTATACGCAGTATTTT. Its amino acids are CASSQGGGPGYTQYF.